This TCR beta chain was retrieved from a study of cytomegalovirus exposure and HLA in healthy donors. Whole-study results and caveats: Some V segments, TRBV6-2 and TRBV6-3 among them, were indistinguishable and were therefore excluded. Most of the TCR beta V segments (in an earlier analysis) were productive either about 87% or about 30% of the time. Follow-up analysis found HLA locus-dependent TCR association rates, highest for DRB1 and lowest for HLA-C.

Trimming removed 6 bases at V and 0 bases at J, with 8 bases between. The germline V gene encodes CDR1 MNHNS and CDR2 SASEGT. This CDR3 region has 13 residues. The study ran its PCR with 60 Vbeta and 13 Jbeta primers. This table comes from immunoSEQ multiplex PCR, and its TCRdb copy is limited to in-frame clones, with some not included. The sample lists under 150,000 clones, roughly 9% occurring once. On this clone: The target antigen is unknown.

The sequencing sample was made of PBMCs. The TCR sequence derives from a woman aged 40 to 50 in good health and CMV-seropositive. This chain joins TRBV6-1 and TRBJ1-1; perhaps TRBD1 as D (5 bases). The CDR3 loop reads CASRQDMNTEAFF. The CDR3 region has the DNA TGTGCCAGCAGACAGGACATGAACACTGAAGCTTTCTTT.